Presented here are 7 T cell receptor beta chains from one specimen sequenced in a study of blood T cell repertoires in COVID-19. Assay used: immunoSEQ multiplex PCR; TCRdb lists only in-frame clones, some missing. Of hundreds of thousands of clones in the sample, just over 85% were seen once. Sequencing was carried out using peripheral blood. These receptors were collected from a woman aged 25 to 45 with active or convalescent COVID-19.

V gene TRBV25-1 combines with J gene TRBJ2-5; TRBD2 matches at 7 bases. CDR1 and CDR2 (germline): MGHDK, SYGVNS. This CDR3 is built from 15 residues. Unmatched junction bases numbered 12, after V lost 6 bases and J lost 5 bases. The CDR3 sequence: CASRGDGRGIETQYF. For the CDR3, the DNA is TGTGCCAGCAGGGGAGATGGGCGGGGGATTGAGACCCAGTACTTC. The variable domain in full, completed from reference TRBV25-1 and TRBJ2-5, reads EADIYQTPRYLVIGTGKKITLECSQTMGHDKMYWYQQDPGMELHLIHYSYGVNSTEKGDLSSESTVSRIRTEHFPLTLESARPSHTSQYLCASRGDGRGIETQYFGPGTRLLVL.

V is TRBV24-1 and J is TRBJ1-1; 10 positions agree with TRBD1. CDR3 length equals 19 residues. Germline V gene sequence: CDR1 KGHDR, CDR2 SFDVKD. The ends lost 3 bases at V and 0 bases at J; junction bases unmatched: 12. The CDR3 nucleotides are TGTGCCACCAGTGATCAACGCCCGGGACAGGGGTCCCTGAACACTGAAGCTTTCTTT. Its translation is CATSDQRPGQGSLNTEAFF.

CDR3 in amino acids: CASSIVGVGNEKLFF. The CDR3 coding sequence is TGTGCCAGTAGTATAGTTGGAGTCGGTAATGAAAAACTGTTTTTT. This chain connects TRBV19 to TRBJ1-4; D remains unclear. Germline CDR1 LNHDA, CDR2 SQIVND (reference sequence). This CDR3 comprises 15 residues. The V and J ends lost 1 base and 4 bases respectively, with 10 bases between them. The whole variable domain, remainder taken from reference TRBV19 and TRBJ1-4, is DGGITQSPKYLFRKEGQNVTLSCEQNLNHDAMYWYRQDPGQGLRLIYYSQIVNDFQKGDIAEGYSVSREKKESFPLTVTSAQKNPTAFYLCASSIVGVGNEKLFFGSGTQLSVL.

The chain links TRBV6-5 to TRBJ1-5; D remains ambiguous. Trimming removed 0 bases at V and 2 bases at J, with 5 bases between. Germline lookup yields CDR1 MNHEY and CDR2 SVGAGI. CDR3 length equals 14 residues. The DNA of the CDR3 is TGTGCCAGCAGTTACTCGGGCGGCAATCAGCCCCAGCATTTT. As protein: CASSYSGGNQPQHF.

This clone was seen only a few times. CDR3 sequence: CASVPWPDRGNTEAFF. CDR3 in DNA: TGTGCTAGTGTCCCCTGGCCGGACAGGGGGAACACTGAAGCTTTCTTT. The chain links TRBV12-5 to TRBJ1-1; TRBD1 agrees at 9 bases. This CDR3 is built from 16 residues. The germline V gene has CDR1 LGHNT and CDR2 FRNRAP. With V trimmed by 7 bases and J by 1 base, 10 bases remained unmatched.

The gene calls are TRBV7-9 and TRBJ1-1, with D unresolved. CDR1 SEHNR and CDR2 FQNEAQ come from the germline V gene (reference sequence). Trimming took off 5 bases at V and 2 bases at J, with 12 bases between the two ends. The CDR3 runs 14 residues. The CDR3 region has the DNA TGTGCCAGCAGCCCCGTGACGGGAAACACTGAAGCTTTCTTT. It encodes CASSPVTGNTEAFF.

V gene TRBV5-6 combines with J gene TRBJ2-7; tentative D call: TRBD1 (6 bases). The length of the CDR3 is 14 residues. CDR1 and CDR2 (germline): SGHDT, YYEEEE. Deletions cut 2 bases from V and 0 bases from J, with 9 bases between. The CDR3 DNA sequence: TGTGCCAGCAGCTTCCGGACAGACTCCTACGAGCAGTACTTC. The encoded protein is CASSFRTDSYEQYF.